This TCR beta chain was identified during a study of blood T cells in healthy people across ages. Study results and limitations: In long-lived donors, naive CD4+ cell counts and diversity exceeded those of aged donors.

This clonotype was seen a handful of times. Its antigen is currently unknown. The second PCR ran about 6 to 12 cycles with a sample-barcoded 5' primer and J-beta primers. MiXCR, applied by TCRdb to the 5' RACE reads, yields one record per CDR3 protein. Among roughly 550,000 distinct CDR3 sequences, 24% were seen once, and the ten largest hold just over 8.5%. These data also featured in a second study, about T cells of mothers and their children. That investigation notes: In each mother, TCR beta CDR3 reads exceeded 10 million; in each child, they numbered several million.

The specimen was blood. The receptor was isolated from a boy younger than 18 in good health.

Here the CDR3 reads CASSLWGQNTEAFF. CDR3 coding DNA: TGTGCCAGCAGTTTATGGGGACAGAACACTGAAGCTTTCTTT. The rearrangement uses TRBV27 and TRBJ1-1, with D possibly being TRBD1 (6 bases). The CDR3 length is 14 residues. The V gene's germline CDR1 is MNHEY and CDR2 SMNVEV (reference sequence). V gave up 1 base and J gave up 1 base, with 7 bases separating them.